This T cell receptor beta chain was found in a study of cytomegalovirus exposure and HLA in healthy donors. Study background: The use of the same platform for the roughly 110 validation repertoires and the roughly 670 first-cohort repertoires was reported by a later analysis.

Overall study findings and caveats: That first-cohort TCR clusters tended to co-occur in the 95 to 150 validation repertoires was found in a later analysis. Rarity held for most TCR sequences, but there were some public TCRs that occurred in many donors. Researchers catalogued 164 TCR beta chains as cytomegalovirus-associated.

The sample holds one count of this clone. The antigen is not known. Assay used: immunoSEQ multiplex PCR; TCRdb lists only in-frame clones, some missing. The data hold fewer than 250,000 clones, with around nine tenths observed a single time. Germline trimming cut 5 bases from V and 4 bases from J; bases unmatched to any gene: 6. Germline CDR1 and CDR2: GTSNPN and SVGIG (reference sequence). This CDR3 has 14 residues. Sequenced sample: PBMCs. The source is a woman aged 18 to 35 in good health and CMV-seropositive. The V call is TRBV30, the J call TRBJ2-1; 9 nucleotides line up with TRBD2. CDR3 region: CAWYSGGRYNEQFF. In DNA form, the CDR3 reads TGTGCCTGGTATAGCGGGGGCCGTTACAATGAGCAGTTCTTC.